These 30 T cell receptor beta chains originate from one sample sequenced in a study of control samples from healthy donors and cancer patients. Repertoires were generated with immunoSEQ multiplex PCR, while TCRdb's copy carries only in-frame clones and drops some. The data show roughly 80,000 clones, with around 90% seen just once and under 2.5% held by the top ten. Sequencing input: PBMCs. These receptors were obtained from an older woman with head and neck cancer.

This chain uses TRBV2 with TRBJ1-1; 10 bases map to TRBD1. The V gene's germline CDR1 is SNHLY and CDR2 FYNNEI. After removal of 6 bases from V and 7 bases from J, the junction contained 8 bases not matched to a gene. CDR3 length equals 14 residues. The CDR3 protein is CASRPGQGLSEAFF. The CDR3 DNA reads TGTGCCAGCAGACCGGGACAGGGGCTGAGTGAAGCTTTCTTT.

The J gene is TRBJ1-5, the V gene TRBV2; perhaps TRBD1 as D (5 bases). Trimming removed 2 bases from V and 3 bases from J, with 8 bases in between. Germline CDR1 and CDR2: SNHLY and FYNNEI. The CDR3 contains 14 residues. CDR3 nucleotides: TGTGCCAGCAGTGAAAGCAGGGTCAATCAGCCCCAGCATTTT. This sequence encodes CASSESRVNQPQHF.

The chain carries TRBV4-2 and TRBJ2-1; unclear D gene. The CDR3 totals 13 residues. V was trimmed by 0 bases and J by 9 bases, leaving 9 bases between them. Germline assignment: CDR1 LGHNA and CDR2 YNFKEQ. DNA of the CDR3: TGTGCCAGCAGCCAAGATTGGAGCGTTGAGCAGTTCTTC. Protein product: CASSQDWSVEQFF.

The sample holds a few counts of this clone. The CDR3 sequence is CASRTANTGELFF. Written as DNA, the CDR3 is TGTGCCAGCAGAACAGCGAACACCGGGGAGCTGTTTTTT. The chain carries TRBV2 and TRBJ2-2, with no clear D. Trimming stripped 6 bases from V and 0 bases from J, with 5 bases between. The germline gives CDR1 SNHLY, CDR2 FYNNEI. The CDR3 contains 13 residues.

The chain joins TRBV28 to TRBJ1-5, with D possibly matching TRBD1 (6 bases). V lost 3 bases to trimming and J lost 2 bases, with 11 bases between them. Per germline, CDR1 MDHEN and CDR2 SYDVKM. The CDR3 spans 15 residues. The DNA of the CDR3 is TGTGCCAGCAGTTTTGCACAGGGTGGCAATCAGCCCCAGCATTTT. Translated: CASSFAQGGNQPQHF.

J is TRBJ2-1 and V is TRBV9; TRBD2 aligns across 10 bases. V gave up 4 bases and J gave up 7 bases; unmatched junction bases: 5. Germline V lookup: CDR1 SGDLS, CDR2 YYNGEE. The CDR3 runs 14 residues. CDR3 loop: CASSSGLAWNEQFF. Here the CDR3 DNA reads TGTGCCAGCAGCTCGGGACTAGCGTGGAATGAGCAGTTCTTC.

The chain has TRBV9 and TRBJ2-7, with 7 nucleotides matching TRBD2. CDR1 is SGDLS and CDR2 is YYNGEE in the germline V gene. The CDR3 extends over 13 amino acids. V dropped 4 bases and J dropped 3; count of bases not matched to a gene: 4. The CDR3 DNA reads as TGTGCCAGCAGCCCAGGGACTAACTACGAGCAGTACTTC. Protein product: CASSPGTNYEQYF.

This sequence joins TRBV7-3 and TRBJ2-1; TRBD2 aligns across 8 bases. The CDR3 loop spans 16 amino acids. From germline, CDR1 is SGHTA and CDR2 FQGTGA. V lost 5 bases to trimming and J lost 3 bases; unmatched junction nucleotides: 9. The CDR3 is CASSRSGSGFYNEQFF. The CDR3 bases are TGTGCCAGCAGCCGGAGCGGGAGTGGGTTCTACAATGAGCAGTTCTTC.

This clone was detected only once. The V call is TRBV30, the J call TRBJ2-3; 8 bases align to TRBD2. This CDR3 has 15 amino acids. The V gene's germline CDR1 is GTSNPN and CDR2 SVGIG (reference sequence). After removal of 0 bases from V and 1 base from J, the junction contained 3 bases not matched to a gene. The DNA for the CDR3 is TGTGCCTGGAGTGTCGCTAGCGGGCGCACAGATACGCAGTATTTT. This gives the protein CAWSVASGRTDTQYF.

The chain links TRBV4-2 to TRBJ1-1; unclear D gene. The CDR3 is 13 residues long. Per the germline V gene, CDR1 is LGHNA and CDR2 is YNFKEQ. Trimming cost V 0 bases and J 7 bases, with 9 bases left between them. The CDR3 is CASSQEWQREAFF. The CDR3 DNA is TGTGCCAGCAGCCAAGAGTGGCAGCGTGAAGCTTTCTTT.

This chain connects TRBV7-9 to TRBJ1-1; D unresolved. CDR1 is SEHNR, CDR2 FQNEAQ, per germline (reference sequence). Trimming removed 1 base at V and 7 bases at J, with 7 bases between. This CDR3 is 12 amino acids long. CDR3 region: CASSLGIGEAFF. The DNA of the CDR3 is TGTGCCAGCAGCTTAGGAATCGGTGAAGCTTTCTTT.

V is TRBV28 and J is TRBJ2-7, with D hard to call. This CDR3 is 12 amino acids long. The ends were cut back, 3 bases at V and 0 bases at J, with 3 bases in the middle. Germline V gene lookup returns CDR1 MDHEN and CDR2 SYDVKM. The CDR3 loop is CASSLYSYEQYF. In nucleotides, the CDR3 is TGTGCCAGCAGTTTGTACTCCTACGAGCAGTACTTC.

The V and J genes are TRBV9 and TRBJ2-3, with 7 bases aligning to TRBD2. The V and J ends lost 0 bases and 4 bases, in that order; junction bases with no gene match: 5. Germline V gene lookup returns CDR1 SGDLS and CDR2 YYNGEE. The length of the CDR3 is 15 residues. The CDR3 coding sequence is TGTGCCAGCAGCGTAGGAGCGGGATGGGCAGATACGCAGTATTTT. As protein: CASSVGAGWADTQYF.

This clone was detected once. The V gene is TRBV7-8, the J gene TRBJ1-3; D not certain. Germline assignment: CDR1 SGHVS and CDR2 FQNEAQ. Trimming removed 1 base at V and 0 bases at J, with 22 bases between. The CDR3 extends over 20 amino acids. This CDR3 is CASSLERPARSRYSGNTIYF. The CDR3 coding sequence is TGTGCCAGCAGCTTAGAAAGGCCAGCGAGGAGCCGATACTCTGGAAACACCATATATTTT.

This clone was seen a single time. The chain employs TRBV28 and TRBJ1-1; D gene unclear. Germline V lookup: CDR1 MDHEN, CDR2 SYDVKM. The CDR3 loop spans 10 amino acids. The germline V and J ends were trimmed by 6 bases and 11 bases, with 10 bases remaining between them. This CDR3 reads CASSTTRAFF. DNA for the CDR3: TGTGCCAGCAGCACCACTAGGGCTTTCTTT. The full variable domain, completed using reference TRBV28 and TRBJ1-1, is DVKVTQSSRYLVKRTGEKVFLECVQDMDHENMFWYRQDPGLGLRLIYFSYDVKMKEKGDIPEGYSVSREKKERFSLILESASTNQTSMYLCASSTTRAFFGQGTRLTVV.

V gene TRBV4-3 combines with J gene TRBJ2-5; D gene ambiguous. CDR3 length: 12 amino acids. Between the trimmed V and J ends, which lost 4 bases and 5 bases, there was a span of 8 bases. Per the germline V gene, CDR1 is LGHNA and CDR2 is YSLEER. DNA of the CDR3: TGCGCCAGCAGCCGGGTGGGGGAGACCCAGTACTTC. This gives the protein CASSRVGETQYF.

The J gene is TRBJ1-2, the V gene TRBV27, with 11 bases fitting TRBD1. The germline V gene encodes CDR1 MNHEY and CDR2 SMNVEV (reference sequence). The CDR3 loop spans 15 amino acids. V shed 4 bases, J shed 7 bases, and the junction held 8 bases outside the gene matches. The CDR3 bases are TGTGCCAGCAGTTACTCCCGGACAGGGGGCGCTGGCTACACCTTC. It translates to CASSYSRTGGAGYTF.

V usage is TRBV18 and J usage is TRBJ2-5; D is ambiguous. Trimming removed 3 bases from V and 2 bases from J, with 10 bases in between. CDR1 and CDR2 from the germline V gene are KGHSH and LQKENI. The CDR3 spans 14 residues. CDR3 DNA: TGTGCCAGCTCACCCCCCGGTCAACAAGAGACCCAGTACTTC. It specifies CASSPPGQQETQYF. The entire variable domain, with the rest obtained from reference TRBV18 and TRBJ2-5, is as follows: NAGVMQNPRHLVRRRGQEARLRCSPMKGHSHVYWYRQLPEEGLKFMVYLQKENIIDESGMPKERFSAEFPKEGPSILRIQQVVRGDSAAYFCASSPPGQQETQYFGPGTRLLVL.

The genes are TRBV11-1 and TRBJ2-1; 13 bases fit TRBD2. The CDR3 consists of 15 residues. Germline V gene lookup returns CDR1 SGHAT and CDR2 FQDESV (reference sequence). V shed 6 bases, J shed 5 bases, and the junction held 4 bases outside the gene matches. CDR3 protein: CASRAGTSGNNEQFF. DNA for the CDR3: TGTGCCAGCAGGGCCGGGACTAGCGGGAACAATGAGCAGTTCTTC.

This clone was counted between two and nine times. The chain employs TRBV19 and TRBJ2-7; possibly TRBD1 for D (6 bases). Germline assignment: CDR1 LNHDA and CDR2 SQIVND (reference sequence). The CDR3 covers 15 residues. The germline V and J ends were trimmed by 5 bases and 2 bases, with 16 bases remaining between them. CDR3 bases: TGTGCCAGTAGTTGGTCAGGGGCTTCCACCTACGAGCAGTACTTC. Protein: CASSWSGASTYEQYF.

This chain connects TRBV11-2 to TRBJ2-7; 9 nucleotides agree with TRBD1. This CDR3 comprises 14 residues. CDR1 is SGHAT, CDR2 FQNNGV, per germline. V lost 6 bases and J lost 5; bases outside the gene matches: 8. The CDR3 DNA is TGTGCCAGCAGTCCGACAGGGGGGTACCACGAGCAGTACTTC. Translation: CASSPTGGYHEQYF.

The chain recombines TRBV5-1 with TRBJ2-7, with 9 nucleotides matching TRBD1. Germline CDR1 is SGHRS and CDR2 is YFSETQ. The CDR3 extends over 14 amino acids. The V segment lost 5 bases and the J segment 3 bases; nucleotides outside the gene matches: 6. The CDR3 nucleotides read TGCGCCAGCAGATTCCGGGACAGGGACTACGAGCAGTACTTC. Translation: CASRFRDRDYEQYF.

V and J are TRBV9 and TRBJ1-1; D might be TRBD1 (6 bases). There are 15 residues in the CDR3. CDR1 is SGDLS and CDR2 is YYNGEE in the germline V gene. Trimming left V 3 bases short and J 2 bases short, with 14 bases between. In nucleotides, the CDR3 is TGTGCCAGCAGCGCGACGACAGGAGTAAACACTGAAGCTTTCTTT. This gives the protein CASSATTGVNTEAFF.

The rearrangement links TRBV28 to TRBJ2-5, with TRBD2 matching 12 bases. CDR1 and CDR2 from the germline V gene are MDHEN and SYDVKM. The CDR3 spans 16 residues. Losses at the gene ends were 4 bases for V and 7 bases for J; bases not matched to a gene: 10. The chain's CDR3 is CASSSPRTSGKGTQYF. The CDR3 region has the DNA TGTGCCAGCAGTTCTCCCCGGACTAGCGGGAAAGGGACCCAGTACTTC.

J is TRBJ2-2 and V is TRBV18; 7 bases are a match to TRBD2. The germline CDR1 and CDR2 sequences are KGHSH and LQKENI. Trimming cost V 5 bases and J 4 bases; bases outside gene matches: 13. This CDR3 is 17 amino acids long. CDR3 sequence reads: CASSSLLAGAGTGELFF. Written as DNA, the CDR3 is TGTGCCAGCTCATCACTTCTTGCGGGAGCGGGCACCGGGGAGCTGTTTTTT.

This CDR3 reads CASSHSGRTYNEQFF. The CDR3 region has the DNA TGCGCCAGCAGTCATAGCGGGAGGACGTACAATGAGCAGTTCTTC. The chain recombines TRBV10-1 with TRBJ2-1; 10 bases match TRBD2. The V gene end was trimmed by 5 bases and the J gene end by 4 bases; junction bases not matched to a gene: 5. CDR3 size: 15 residues. Looked up from germline, CDR1 is WNHNN and CDR2 is SYGVQD (reference sequence).

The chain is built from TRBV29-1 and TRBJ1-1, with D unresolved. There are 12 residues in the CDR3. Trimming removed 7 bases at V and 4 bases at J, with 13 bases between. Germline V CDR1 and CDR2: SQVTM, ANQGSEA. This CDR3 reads CSARRGATEAFF. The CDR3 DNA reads TGCAGCGCTCGACGGGGTGCCACTGAAGCTTTCTTT.

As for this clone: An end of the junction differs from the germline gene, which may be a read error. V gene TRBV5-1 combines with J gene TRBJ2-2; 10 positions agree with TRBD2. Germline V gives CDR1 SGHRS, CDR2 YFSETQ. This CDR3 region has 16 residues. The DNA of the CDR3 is TGCGCCAGCAGTTTGGTAGTAGCGGGAGGCACCGGGGAGCTGTTTTTT. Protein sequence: CASSLVVAGGTGELFF.

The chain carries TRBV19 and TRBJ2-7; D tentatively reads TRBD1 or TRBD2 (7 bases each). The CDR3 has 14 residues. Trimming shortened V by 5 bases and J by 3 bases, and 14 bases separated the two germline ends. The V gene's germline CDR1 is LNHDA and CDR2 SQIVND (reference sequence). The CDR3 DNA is TGTGCCAGTAGTCCAGGGGGGGCCAACTACGAGCAGTACTTC. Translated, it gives CASSPGGANYEQYF. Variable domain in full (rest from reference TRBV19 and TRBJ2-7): DGGITQSPKYLFRKEGQNVTLSCEQNLNHDAMYWYRQDPGQGLRLIYYSQIVNDFQKGDIAEGYSVSREKKESFPLTVTSAQKNPTAFYLCASSPGGANYEQYFGPGTRLTVT.

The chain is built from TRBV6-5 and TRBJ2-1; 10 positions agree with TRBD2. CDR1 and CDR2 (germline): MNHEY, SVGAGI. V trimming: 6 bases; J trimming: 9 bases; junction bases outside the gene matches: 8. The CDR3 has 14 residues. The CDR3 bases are TGTGCCAGCAGCAAGGGACTAGCGTTCGCTGAGCAGTTCTTC. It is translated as CASSKGLAFAEQFF.